A selection of T cell receptor beta chains follows, all from one sample in a study of blood T cell repertoires in COVID-19. TCRdb keeps only in-frame clones here, not all; method: immunoSEQ multiplex PCR. The repertoire consists of 120,000 to 150,000 clones, with 65% to 85% occurring once and the leading ten covering about 9%. The specimen was peripheral blood. These receptors were taken from a man in his fifties with active or convalescent COVID-19. CDR3s include the opening cysteine and the closing phenylalanine or tryptophan. D genes are given only for firm matches. Not every row has a clone size; where given, it reads once, few, many or a size class.

j_call	v_call	d_call	clone_size	cdr3_nt	cdr3_aa
TRBJ2-3	TRBV10-3	TRBD2	.	TGTGCCATCAGTGGACTAGCGGGAGGGGGTCCCACAGATACGCAGTATTTT	CAISGLAGGGPTDTQYF
TRBJ2-1	TRBV30	.	.	TGTGCCTGGGACCGGGACAACAGGAAGCAGTTCTTC	CAWDRDNRKQFF
TRBJ2-1	TRBV13	TRBD2	.	TGTGCCAGCAGCCCCCTCGGAGATAGCGGGAACAATGAGCAGTTCTTC	CASSPLGDSGNNEQFF
TRBJ2-7	TRBV6-4	TRBD2	.	TGTGCCAGCAGTGTACGGGAGGACTACGAGCAGTACTTC	CASSVREDYEQYF
TRBJ2-7	TRBV4-2	.	.	TGTGCCAGCAGCCAAGAGGCTAGCGCCGGTTGGGAGCAGTACTTC	CASSQEASAGWEQYF
TRBJ1-5	TRBV18	TRBD1	.	TGTGCCAGCTCTCAGGACAGGGGAGGAAGACAGCCCCAGCATTTT	CASSQDRGGRQPQHF
TRBJ2-1	TRBV9	TRBD1	.	TGTGCCAGCAGCCCCCGACAGGGGCTTTGGAATGAGCAGTTCTTC	CASSPRQGLWNEQFF
TRBJ2-1	TRBV14	TRBD2	.	TGTGCCAGCAGCCAAGCTAGCGGGAGGGCAGGTGAGCAGTTCTTC	CASSQASGRAGEQFF
TRBJ2-7	TRBV27	.	few	TGTGCCAGCAGTTTTACAGGGAACTACGAGCAGTACTTC	CASSFTGNYEQYF
TRBJ2-2	TRBV21-1	.	.	TGTGCCAGCAGCCCCCCTGTACTAGCGGGGGACACCGGGGAGCTGTTTTTT	CASSPPVLAGDTGELFF
TRBJ2-3	TRBV7-7	.	many	TGTGCCAGCAGTTCTAGCGTGACAGATACGCAGTATTTT	CASSSSVTDTQYF
TRBJ2-1	TRBV27	.	.	TGTGCCAGCAGTTTGTACGAGACCTACAATGAGCAGTTCTTC	CASSLYETYNEQFF
TRBJ2-7	TRBV10-3	TRBD2	.	TGTGCCATCAGGGATTTAACAACCGGACTAGCGGGAGGTCGCGAGCAGTACTTC	CAIRDLTTGLAGGREQYF
TRBJ1-2	TRBV19	.	once	TGTGCCAGTAGTTATGACAGCTACTATGGCTACACCTTC	CASSYDSYYGYTF
TRBJ1-1	TRBV5-6	.	many	TGTGCCAGCAGGGCAGTGATGAACACTGAAGCTTTCTTT	CASRAVMNTEAFF
TRBJ2-6	TRBV2	.	.	TGTGCCAGCAGGGCCGTCTCTGGGGCCAACGTCCTGACTTTC	CASRAVSGANVLTF
TRBJ2-7	TRBV5-5	.	.	TGTGCCAGCAGCCATTCAAATCCCGCGGGTATATTTAGCTACGAGCAGTACTTC	CASSHSNPAGIFSYEQYF
TRBJ2-7	TRBV2	TRBD2	.	TGTGCCAGCAGCGGGCCGGGACTAGCGGGAGTTCGGGCCTACGAGCAGTACTTC	CASSGPGLAGVRAYEQYF
TRBJ2-7	TRBV27	TRBD1	few	TGTGCCAGCAGAAAGGCGACAGGGAGCCCCAACGAGCAGTACTTC	CASRKATGSPNEQYF
TRBJ1-1	TRBV3-1/TRBV3-2	TRBD1	.	TGTGCCAGCAGCTCCCCGACAGGGCTGAACACTGAAGCTTTCTTT	CASSSPTGLNTEAFF
TRBJ1-3	TRBV7-9	TRBD1	.	TGTGCCAGCAGTTCCCCAGGGGGCTCTGGAAACACCATATATTTT	CASSSPGGSGNTIYF
TRBJ2-1	TRBV6-6	TRBD2	.	TGTGCCAGCACCGGTTGGACTAGCGGGAGAAATGAGCAGTTCTTC	CASTGWTSGRNEQFF
TRBJ1-1	TRBV4-2	.	.	TGTGCCAGCAGCCAACCTGGCGGGGAGAGGGCTTTCTTT	CASSQPGGERAFF
TRBJ1-4	TRBV6-4	.	.	TGTGCCAGCACCCGGGTCGCGTATGCAACTAATGAAAAACTGTTTTTT	CASTRVAYATNEKLFF
TRBJ2-1	TRBV2	TRBD2	once	TGTGCCAGCAGGGGGGGGACTAGCGGGATGAGTGAGCAGTTCTTC	CASRGGTSGMSEQFF
TRBJ1-6	TRBV4-1	.	.	TGCGCCAGCAGCCAAGAGATCGCTCAGGGCGGTTCACCCCTCCACTTT	CASSQEIAQGGSPLHF
TRBJ1-5	TRBV7-3	TRBD1	.	TGTGCCAGCAGCCACGACAGGGACAATCAGCCCCAGCATTTT	CASSHDRDNQPQHF
TRBJ2-2	TRBV19	.	.	TGTGCCAGTAGTATAGTAGGGGTGAACACCGGGGAGCTGTTTTTT	CASSIVGVNTGELFF
TRBJ2-7	TRBV7-9	.	.	TGTGCCAGCAGCTTAGCGGAGGGTCCCAACTACGAGCAGTACTTC	CASSLAEGPNYEQYF
TRBJ2-4	TRBV19	TRBD2	.	TGTGCCAGTAGTCGGCCGGGACTAGCGGGAGATAGGGCCAAAAACATTCAGTACTTC	CASSRPGLAGDRAKNIQYF
TRBJ1-2	TRBV5-1	.	.	TGCGCCAGCAGCTTGCAACAGGTCTATGGCTACACCTTC	CASSLQQVYGYTF
TRBJ1-1	TRBV10-1	TRBD1	.	TGCGCCACCGGGGGACAGATTGAAGCTTTCTTT	CATGGQIEAFF
TRBJ2-5	TRBV5-1	TRBD2	.	TGCGCCACGCGACTAGCGGGAGTTGGAGAGACCCAGTACTTC	CATRLAGVGETQYF
TRBJ1-3	TRBV19	.	.	TGTGCCAGTAGTATCGGAGCAGTCTCTGGAAACACCATATATTTT	CASSIGAVSGNTIYF
TRBJ2-5	TRBV4-1	TRBD2	few	TGCGCCAGCAGCCAAGGACCCTTAGCGGGGCAAGAGACCCAGTACTTC	CASSQGPLAGQETQYF
TRBJ1-5	TRBV7-2	.	once	TGTGCCACCCAAGGGGGTTTGGGCAATCAGCCCCAGCATTTT	CATQGGLGNQPQHF
TRBJ1-2	TRBV28	TRBD1	.	TGTGCCAGCGGGACGACAGGGGGCGACTATGGCTACACCTTC	CASGTTGGDYGYTF
TRBJ1-1	TRBV9	TRBD1	.	TGTGCCAGCAGCGTAGGCGACAGGGTGACAACTGAAGCTTTCTTT	CASSVGDRVTTEAFF
TRBJ2-1	TRBV29-1	TRBD1	.	TGCAGCGGAAGCGTGACAGGGTACAATGAGCAGTTCTTC	CSGSVTGYNEQFF
TRBJ2-1	TRBV11-3	.	.	TGTGCCAGCAGCCCCCTCCGGGGCAATGAGCAGTTCTTC	CASSPLRGNEQFF
TRBJ1-3	TRBV18	.	.	TGTGCCAGCTCACCAGAGGGAATGGCCGGAAACACCATATATTTT	CASSPEGMAGNTIYF
TRBJ1-1	TRBV27	.	.	TGTGCCAGCAGTTTAGGGGGCTGGAACACTGAAGCTTTCTTT	CASSLGGWNTEAFF
TRBJ2-7	TRBV5-1	.	.	TGCGCCAGCAGCTTGGTAGGGGGCGAGCAGTACTTC	CASSLVGGEQYF
TRBJ2-7	TRBV4-1	TRBD2	.	TGCGCCAGCAGCCAGGCACTAGCGGGAATAACCTACGAGCAGTACTTC	CASSQALAGITYEQYF
TRBJ1-5	TRBV28	.	.	TGTGCCAGCAGTCCCCTAGGAAATGGTAATCAGCCCCAGCATTTT	CASSPLGNGNQPQHF
TRBJ2-2	TRBV14	.	.	TGTGCCAGCAGCCAAGGGGTATGGAGGATTCTACCCACCGGGGAGCTGTTTTTT	CASSQGVWRILPTGELFF
TRBJ2-7	TRBV27	.	.	TGTGCCAGCAGCTCTACCTCTTTCTACGAGCAGTACTTC	CASSSTSFYEQYF
TRBJ1-4	TRBV27	.	.	TGTGCCAGCAGCCGTGGACAGATTAATGAAAAACTGTTTTTT	CASSRGQINEKLFF
TRBJ2-2	TRBV9	.	.	TGTGCCAGCAGCCCCCCGGCCGGGGAGCTGTTTTTT	CASSPPAGELFF
TRBJ1-1	TRBV5-1	.	few	TGCGCCAGCAGCTTCTCAGGTGGGCCGAACACTGAAGCTTTCTTT	CASSFSGGPNTEAFF
TRBJ1-5	TRBV6-2/TRBV6-3	TRBD1	.	TGTGCCAGCAGCCTGGGACAGCCCGGAGGCAATCAGCCCCAGCATTTT	CASSLGQPGGNQPQHF
TRBJ2-7	TRBV24-1	TRBD2	.	TGTGCCACCAGTGACCCCGGGAGGGAGCAGTACTTC	CATSDPGREQYF
TRBJ2-1	TRBV2	.	many	TGTGCCAGGGGGCGGTCCGTGGGGAACAATGAGCAGTTCTTC	CARGRSVGNNEQFF
TRBJ2-3	TRBV27	TRBD2	.	TGTGCCAGCAGAAGGGATAGCGGGAGGGCCTTCCCAGATACGCAGTATTTT	CASRRDSGRAFPDTQYF
TRBJ2-7	TRBV19	.	.	TGTGCCAGTAGTACCACAGGTAGCAACGAGCAGTACTTC	CASSTTGSNEQYF
TRBJ2-3	TRBV27	TRBD2	.	TGTGCCAGCAGTTCCGGACTAGCGGGAGCGGATACGCAGTATTTT	CASSSGLAGADTQYF
TRBJ2-7	TRBV5-6	TRBD1	few	TGTGCCAGCAGCCTTACCGGGACAGGGGACTACGAGCAGTACTTC	CASSLTGTGDYEQYF
TRBJ2-7	TRBV7-2	TRBD1	.	TGTGCCAGCAGCTTGGGGACAGGGTCCTACGAGCAGTACTTC	CASSLGTGSYEQYF
TRBJ2-3	TRBV7-6	.	.	TGTGCCAGCAGCTTATCGTTTCCAGGCCCCCCAGATACGCAGTATTTT	CASSLSFPGPPDTQYF
TRBJ2-5	TRBV28	.	.	TGTGCCAGCAGCCCCGGGGGGCTGGTGTGGGAGACCCAGTACTTC	CASSPGGLVWETQYF